Listed here are 3 T cell receptor beta chains from one sample, sequenced in a study of cytomegalovirus exposure and HLA in healthy donors (TCRdb year 2017). The library was generated by the immunoSEQ multiplex PCR assay. For the multiplex PCR, a mixture combining 60 forward primers for TCR Vbeta segments and 13 reverse primers for TCR Jbeta segments was used. TCRdb took this table from immuneACCESS and kept in-frame rearrangements with V and J called. Such tables lack part of the clones; where checked against another copy, unresolved V genes explain under half of the gap, and the rest is unexplained. Counted in this sample were approximately 180,000 clones; over 75% of them appeared once. 5% to 7% of the sample lies in the top ten. Input material: PBMCs. The receptors stem from a man aged 35 to 55 in good health and CMV-seropositive.

In its sample, this clone was seen once. The V and J genes are TRBV6-6 and TRBJ2-7; 7 bases map to TRBD1. This CDR3 has 13 amino acids. The junction had 9 bases not matched to a gene; V was cut back by 6 bases and J by 7 bases. Germline V lookup: CDR1 MNHNY, CDR2 SVGAGI (reference sequence). CDR3 in amino acids: CASSRQQGIEQYF. Written as DNA, the CDR3 is TGTGCCAGCAGCCGACAACAGGGGATAGAGCAGTACTTC.

This chain connects TRBV7-8 to TRBJ2-3, with 7 positions matching TRBD2. The germline CDR1 and CDR2 sequences are SGHVS and FQNEAQ. V dropped 8 bases and J dropped 2; count of bases not matched to a gene: 7. This CDR3 spans 14 amino acids. The CDR3 sequence: CASSLAGNTDTQYF. CDR3 coding DNA: TGTGCCAGCTCGTTAGCGGGCAACACAGATACGCAGTATTTT.

Written as DNA, the CDR3 is TGTGCCAGTAGTGCCCGGTCATATACAGATACGCAGTATTTT. Translated, it gives CASSARSYTDTQYF. The V gene is TRBV19, the J gene TRBJ2-3; D unclear. Germline CDR1 reads LNHDA; CDR2 reads SQIVND (reference sequence). The CDR3 covers 14 residues. Trimming cost V 5 bases and J 3 bases, with 12 bases left between them.